One and the same sample provided the 25 T cell receptor beta chains below, sequenced in a study of beta chain features in type 1 diabetes. Study-wide results and limits: TCRB CDR3 length was moderately but significantly reduced in all four CD4+ subsets of Type 1 diabetes patients.

As every portion of the isolated RNA was reverse transcribed, the sequencing read expressed TCRB transcripts. Clones were read by immunoSEQ multiplex PCR, and TCRdb kept only the in-frame ones, dropping some. The sample lists 600,000 to 700,000 clones, 9.5% to 15% seen once, with more than 0.1% in the top ten. These TCRs are of unknown antigen specificity. Sequences were obtained from naive CD4+ T cells from blood. Every receptor here comes from a man aged 30 to 45 with type 1 diabetes.

This clone has more than one count but fewer than ten. The chain links TRBV2 to TRBJ2-1, with 8 bases identical to TRBD1. Germline V gives CDR1 SNHLY, CDR2 FYNNEI. This CDR3 comprises 15 residues. J lost 3 bases, V lost 4 bases, and 5 bases had no gene match. DNA for the CDR3: TGTGCCAGCAGTGTTGACAGGGGTGGCTACAATGAGCAGTTCTTC. Residues: CASSVDRGGYNEQFF.

V and J are TRBV9 and TRBJ2-1; D gene ambiguous. The germline CDR1 and CDR2 sequences are SGDLS and YYNGEE. Trimming took off 0 bases at V and 7 bases at J, with 17 bases between the two ends. The length of the CDR3 is 16 residues. Written as DNA, the CDR3 is TGTGCCAGCAGCGTAGCCGGCCTGACCCCCCGGAATGAGCAGTTCTTC. Translation gives CASSVAGLTPRNEQFF. The full variable domain, rest sourced from reference TRBV9 and TRBJ2-1, is DSGVTQTPKHLITATGQRVTLRCSPRSGDLSVYWYQQSLDQGLQFLIQYYNGEERAKGNILERFSAQQFPDLHSELNLSSLELGDSALYFCASSVAGLTPRNEQFFGPGTRLTVL.

The J gene is TRBJ2-7, the V gene TRBV7-9; D gene ambiguous. Germline V gene data show CDR1 as SEHNR and CDR2 as FQNEAQ (reference sequence). CDR3 length equals 13 residues. Between the trimmed V and J ends, which lost 5 bases and 4 bases, there was a span of 12 bases. The CDR3 protein is CASSALNLYEQYF. The CDR3 DNA sequence: TGTGCCAGCAGCGCTCTCAACCTTTACGAGCAGTACTTC.

The V and J genes are TRBV2 and TRBJ2-1, with D maybe TRBD1 (5 bases). The length of the CDR3 is 14 residues. Trimming shortened V by 2 bases and J by 3 bases, and 8 bases separated the two germline ends. CDR1 is SNHLY, CDR2 FYNNEI, per germline. The CDR3 DNA follows: TGTGCCAGCAGTGAACGCAGGGTCTACAATGAGCAGTTCTTC. Its translation is CASSERRVYNEQFF.

The chain recombines TRBV5-1 with TRBJ2-7; D unresolved. The V and J ends lost 3 bases and 4 bases respectively, with 14 bases between them. Germline V lookup: CDR1 SGHRS, CDR2 YFSETQ. The CDR3 has 14 residues. CDR3 sequence (DNA): TGCGCCAGCAGCTCGCTCGGTCAGAAATACGAGCAGTACTTC. It specifies CASSSLGQKYEQYF.

This clone turned up a few times. The J gene is TRBJ2-2, the V gene TRBV28; D is ambiguous. This CDR3 spans 17 amino acids. Germline V gives CDR1 MDHEN, CDR2 SYDVKM. Deletions cut 2 bases from V and 3 bases from J, with 16 bases between. Here the CDR3 reads CASSLPSDGPHTGELFF. For the CDR3, the DNA is TGTGCCAGCAGTTTACCGTCCGACGGCCCGCACACCGGGGAGCTGTTTTTT. The full variable domain, its missing parts supplied by reference TRBV28 and TRBJ2-2, is DVKVTQSSRYLVKRTGEKVFLECVQDMDHENMFWYRQDPGLGLRLIYFSYDVKMKEKGDIPEGYSVSREKKERFSLILESASTNQTSMYLCASSLPSDGPHTGELFFGEGSRLTVL.

This clone was picked up many times. The chain couples TRBV7-2 to TRBJ1-1; unclear D gene. The CDR3 consists of 14 residues. Trimming left V 1 base short and J 4 bases short, with 10 bases between. Per germline, CDR1 SGHTA and CDR2 FQGNSA. CDR3 protein: CASSLDYIGTEAFF. CDR3 coding DNA: TGTGCCAGCAGCTTAGATTACATCGGCACTGAAGCTTTCTTT.

The chain recombines TRBV5-4 with TRBJ1-2, with a weak D call TRBD1 (5 bases). The germline V gene encodes CDR1 SGHNT and CDR2 YYREEE (reference sequence). Trimming removed 3 bases at V and 2 bases at J, with 11 bases between. This CDR3 spans 14 amino acids. CDR3 region: CASSWGEGNYGYTF. The CDR3 DNA sequence: TGTGCCAGCAGCTGGGGTGAGGGGAACTATGGCTACACCTTC.

The chain is built from TRBV5-1 and TRBJ1-6; weak D call: TRBD1 (5 bases). Germline CDR1 reads SGHRS; CDR2 reads YFSETQ. Trimming cost V 2 bases and J 6 bases, with 12 bases left between them. CDR3 size: 15 residues. The CDR3 region has the DNA TGCGCCAGCAGCTTCACGGGGCAGGGTAATTCACCCCTCCACTTT. This codes for CASSFTGQGNSPLHF.

There are a few counts of this clone. J is TRBJ2-1 and V is TRBV5-4; possible D gene TRBD2, 6 bases. Germline CDR1 and CDR2: SGHNT and YYREEE (reference sequence). This CDR3 is built from 13 residues. V was trimmed by 0 bases and J by 10 bases, leaving 11 bases between them. The CDR3 nucleotides read TGTGCCAGCAGCTTGGCTCGGCGGGGAGAGCAGTTCTTC. This codes for CASSLARRGEQFF.

This clone was seen more than once but under ten times. The V and J genes are TRBV23-1 and TRBJ1-4; D is undetermined. TRBV23-1 is sorted into the ORF group, with uncertain function. Trimming pared 4 bases from V and 8 bases from J, leaving 17 bases between. This CDR3 is 15 amino acids long. CDR3 region: CASSPLGVVGEKLFF. In DNA, the CDR3 is TGCGCCAGCAGTCCCCTTGGGGTAGTCGGGGAAAAACTGTTTTTT.

A few counts support this clone. V usage is TRBV7-9 and J usage is TRBJ1-3; D ambiguous. V gave up 5 bases and J gave up 4 bases, with 15 bases separating them. Germline values: CDR1 SEHNR, CDR2 FQNEAQ (reference sequence). The CDR3 loop spans 15 amino acids. The CDR3 here is CASSRIEDSGNTIYF. Here the CDR3 DNA reads TGTGCCAGCAGCCGAATTGAAGATTCCGGAAACACCATATATTTT.

There are a few counts of this clone. The V and J genes are TRBV6-5 and TRBJ1-5; D remains unclear. With 11 bases removed from V and 6 bases from J, the gap between germline ends came to 5 bases. The V gene's germline CDR1 is MNHEY and CDR2 SVGAGI. CDR3 length: 9 amino acids. CDR3 in DNA: TGTGCCGCGGGTCAGCCCCAGCATTTT. Encoded protein: CAAGQPQHF.

The rearrangement joins TRBV7-2 to TRBJ2-1; the D gene is possibly TRBD2 (6 bases). The CDR3 is made up of 15 amino acids. V lost 3 bases and J 4 bases, leaving 13 bases between the germline ends. Germline CDR1 reads SGHTA; CDR2 reads FQGNSA. The CDR3 loop is CASSLGLLPYNEQFF. CDR3 nucleotides: TGTGCCAGCAGCTTGGGACTTCTCCCATACAATGAGCAGTTCTTC.

In its sample, this clone was seen a few times. As DNA, the CDR3 is TGTGCCAGCAGCGCTATGGGACTAGCGTTAGACAATGAGCAGTTCTTC. Its protein is CASSAMGLALDNEQFF. The chain joins TRBV2 to TRBJ2-1; 10 bases line up with TRBD2. In germline, CDR1 is SNHLY, CDR2 FYNNEI. This CDR3 contains 16 residues. The trim removed 6 bases at V and 5 bases at J, leaving 10 bases unmatched.

This clone was detected a few times. The rearrangement uses TRBV9 and TRBJ2-7; D gene unclear. The CDR3 totals 14 residues. Trimming pared 0 bases from V and 0 bases from J, leaving 7 bases between. Germline CDR1 is SGDLS and CDR2 is YYNGEE. The CDR3 DNA sequence: TGTGCCAGCAGCGTAGACGGGTTCTCCTACGAGCAGTACTTC. Translation gives CASSVDGFSYEQYF.

This clone was detected a few times. This rearrangement joins TRBV13 to TRBJ1-5, with no clear D. Trimming stripped 0 bases from V and 4 bases from J, with 10 bases between. CDR1 is PRHDT, CDR2 FYEKMQ, per germline (reference sequence). There are 15 residues in the CDR3. The CDR3 DNA follows: TGTGCCAGCAGCTTAGGCGTTCTGGAAAATCAGCCCCAGCATTTT. The encoded protein is CASSLGVLENQPQHF.

The chain employs TRBV28 and TRBJ2-3, with D uncertain. Trimming pared 6 bases from V and 3 bases from J, leaving 13 bases between. Germline-derived CDR1 and CDR2 are MDHEN and SYDVKM. This CDR3 contains 14 residues. CDR3 loop: CASSTPPPTDTQYF. DNA of the CDR3: TGTGCCAGCAGCACTCCGCCCCCTACAGATACGCAGTATTTT.

This clone was recorded a few times. The rearrangement joins TRBV14 to TRBJ1-1; no clear D gene. Germline V gene data show CDR1 as SGHDN and CDR2 as FVKESK. V lost 5 bases, J lost 3 bases, and 13 bases lay in between. CDR3 size: 14 residues. The CDR3 spells CASSSFFLDTEAFF. CDR3 DNA: TGTGCCAGCAGCTCCTTCTTTTTAGACACTGAAGCTTTCTTT.

The gene calls are TRBV27 and TRBJ2-5; no definite D call. With the DNA end fitting TRBJ2-7 better, the J assignment may be wrong. CDR3 size: 13 residues. Germline CDR1 reads MNHEY; CDR2 reads SMNVEV (reference sequence). The CDR3 sequence: CASRRTNSYEQYF. The CDR3 DNA sequence: TGTGCCAGCAGGCGAACTAACTCCTACGAGCAGTACTTC.

This clone was found a few times. The rearrangement links TRBV20-1 to TRBJ2-3; TRBD2 might be the D (5 bases). The CDR3 contains 11 residues. Trimming took off 6 bases at V and 12 bases at J, with 16 bases between the two ends. Germline V CDR1 and CDR2: DFQATT, SNEGSKA (reference sequence). This chain's CDR3 is CSAPYRDLQYF. In nucleotides, the CDR3 is TGCAGTGCGCCATACCGGGATCTACAGTATTTT.

The chain combines TRBV5-1 with TRBJ1-5, with D uncertain. V was cut by 0 bases and J by 4 bases, with 8 bases left in between. CDR1 is SGHRS, CDR2 YFSETQ, per germline. The CDR3 spans 14 residues. Here the CDR3 reads CASSLDGWNQPQHF. The DNA of the CDR3 is TGCGCCAGCAGCTTGGACGGGTGGAATCAGCCCCAGCATTTT.

V gene TRBV6-6 combines with J gene TRBJ1-1; no clear D gene. CDR1 is MNHNY and CDR2 is SVGAGI in the germline V gene (reference sequence). This CDR3 comprises 14 residues. Trimming left V 0 bases short and J 4 bases short, with 9 bases between. CDR3 sequence reads: CASSYSGIGTEAFF. The CDR3 bases are TGTGCCAGCAGTTACTCAGGAATCGGCACTGAAGCTTTCTTT.

This clone was picked up a small number of times. The rearrangement links TRBV25-1 to TRBJ2-5; D unresolved. Deletions cut 3 bases from V and 4 bases from J, with 9 bases between. The CDR3 length is 13 residues. Germline V lookup: CDR1 MGHDK, CDR2 SYGVNS. The CDR3 DNA reads TGTGCCAGCAGTGATGGTAGGGTAGAGACCCAGTACTTC. This codes for CASSDGRVETQYF.

The sample holds a few counts of this clone. The gene calls are TRBV28 and TRBJ1-2; TRBD1 matches 10 bases. In germline, CDR1 is MDHEN, CDR2 SYDVKM. J was trimmed by 8 bases and V by 8 bases; bases with no gene match: 8. The CDR3 runs to 13 residues. CDR3 DNA sequence: TGTGCCAGCGGTAAGGGGACAGGGGCCGGCTACACCTTC. This gives the protein CASGKGTGAGYTF.